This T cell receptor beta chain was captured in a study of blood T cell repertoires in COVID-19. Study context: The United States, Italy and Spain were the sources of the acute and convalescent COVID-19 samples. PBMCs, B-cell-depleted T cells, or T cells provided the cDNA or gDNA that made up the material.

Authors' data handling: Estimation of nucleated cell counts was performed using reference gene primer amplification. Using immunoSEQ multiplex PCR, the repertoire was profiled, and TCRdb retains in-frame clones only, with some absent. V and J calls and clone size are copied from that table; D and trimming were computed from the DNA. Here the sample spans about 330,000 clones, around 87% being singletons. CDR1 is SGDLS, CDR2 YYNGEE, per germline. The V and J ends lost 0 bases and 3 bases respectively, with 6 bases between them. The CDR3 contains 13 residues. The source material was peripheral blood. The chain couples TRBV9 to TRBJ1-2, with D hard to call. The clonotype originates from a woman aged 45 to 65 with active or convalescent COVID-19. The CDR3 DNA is TGTGCCAGCAGCGTAGCACAGTACTATGGCTACACCTTC. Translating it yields CASSVAQYYGYTF.